This TCR beta chain was sequenced during a study of control samples from healthy donors and cancer patients. Using immunoSEQ multiplex PCR, the repertoire was profiled, and TCRdb retains in-frame clones only, with some absent. The table shows 18,000 or so clones, with around 84% occurring only once. This clone was picked up a small number of times. Trimming left V 6 bases short and J 2 bases short, with 8 bases between. The germline V gene encodes CDR1 KGHSH and CDR2 LQKENI. CDR3 length: 13 amino acids. This chain links TRBV18 with TRBJ1-3; D is unresolved. What was sequenced was PBMCs. The TCR sequence derives from a woman in her 70s with colorectal cancer. CDR3 in amino acids: CASSDGAGNTIYF. The DNA for the CDR3 is TGTGCCAGCTCCGACGGGGCTGGAAACACCATATATTTT.